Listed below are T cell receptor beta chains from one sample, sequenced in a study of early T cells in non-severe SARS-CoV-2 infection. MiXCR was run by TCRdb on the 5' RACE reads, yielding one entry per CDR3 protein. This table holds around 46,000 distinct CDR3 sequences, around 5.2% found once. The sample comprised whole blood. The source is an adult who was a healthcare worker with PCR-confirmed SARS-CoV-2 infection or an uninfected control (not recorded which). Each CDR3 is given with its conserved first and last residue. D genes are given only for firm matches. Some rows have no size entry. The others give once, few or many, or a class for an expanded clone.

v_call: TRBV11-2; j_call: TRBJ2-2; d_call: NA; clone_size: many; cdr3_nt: TGTGCCAGCAGCTTAGATCGGCGGGGATCTAACACCGGGGAGCTGTTTTTT; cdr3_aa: CASSLDRRGSNTGELFF
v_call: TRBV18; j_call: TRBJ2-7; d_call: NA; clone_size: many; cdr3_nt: TGTGCCAGCTCACCGGGGATCTCCTACGAGCAGTACTTC; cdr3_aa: CASSPGISYEQYF
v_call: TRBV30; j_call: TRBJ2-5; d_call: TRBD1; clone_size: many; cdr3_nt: TGTGCCTGGAGGAGACAGGGGGACCAAGAGACCCAGTACTTC; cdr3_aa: CAWRRQGDQETQYF
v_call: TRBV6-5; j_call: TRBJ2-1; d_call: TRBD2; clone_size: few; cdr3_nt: TGTGCCAGCAGAAGACTAGCGGGGACCTTCCGTGAGCAGTTCTTC; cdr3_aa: CASRRLAGTFREQFF
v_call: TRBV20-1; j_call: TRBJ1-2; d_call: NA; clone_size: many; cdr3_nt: TGCAGTGCTAGAGATGGTACCAACTATGGCTACACCTTC; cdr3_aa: CSARDGTNYGYTF
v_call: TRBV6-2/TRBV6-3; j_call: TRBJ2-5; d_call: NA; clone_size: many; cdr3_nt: TGTGCCAGCAGCGCTCGAGGCCCTCTTCAAGAGACCCAGTACTTC; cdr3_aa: CASSARGPLQETQYF
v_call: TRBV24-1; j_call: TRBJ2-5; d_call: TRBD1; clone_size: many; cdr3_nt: TGTGCCACCAGTGATTCCTTGGGACAGGTGATCCAAGAGACCCAGTACTTC; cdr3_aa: CATSDSLGQVIQETQYF
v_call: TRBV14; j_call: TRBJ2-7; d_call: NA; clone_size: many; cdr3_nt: TGTGCCAGCAGCCAAGCCCCATGGAACGAGCAGTACTTC; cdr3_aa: CASSQAPWNEQYF
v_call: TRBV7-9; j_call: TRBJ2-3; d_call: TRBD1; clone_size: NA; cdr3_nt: TGTGCCAGCAGCCAGGGACAGGGGCTAAATACGCAGTATTTT; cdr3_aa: CASSQGQGLNTQYF
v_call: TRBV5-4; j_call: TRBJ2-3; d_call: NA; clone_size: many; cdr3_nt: TGTGCCAGCAGCCCCGGAGAGGGGCGAGGAGCAGATACGCAGTATTTT; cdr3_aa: CASSPGEGRGADTQYF
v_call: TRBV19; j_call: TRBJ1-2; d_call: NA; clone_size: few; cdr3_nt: TGTGCCAGTAGTACGACCGGACAGCGCAACTATGGCTACACCTTC; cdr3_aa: CASSTTGQRNYGYTF
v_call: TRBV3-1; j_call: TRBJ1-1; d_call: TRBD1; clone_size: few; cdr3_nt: TGTGCCAGCAGCCAAGCCAGGGGGCAAGGTGAAGCTTTCTTT; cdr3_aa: CASSQARGQGEAFF
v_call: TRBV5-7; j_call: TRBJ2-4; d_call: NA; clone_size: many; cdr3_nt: TGTGCCAGCAGCTTGGCAGTAGTCCGGCAGATAGGGGGAAACATTCAGTACTTC; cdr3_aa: CASSLAVVRQIGGNIQYF
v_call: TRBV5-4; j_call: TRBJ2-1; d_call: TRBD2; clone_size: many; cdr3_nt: TGTGCCAGCAGCTTGGGGCTAGCGGGGGCCAATGAGCAGTTCTTC; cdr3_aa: CASSLGLAGANEQFF
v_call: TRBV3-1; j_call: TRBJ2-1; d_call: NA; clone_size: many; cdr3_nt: TGTGCCAGCAGCCAAGCTAGCTATGAGCAGTTCTTC; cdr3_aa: CASSQASYEQFF
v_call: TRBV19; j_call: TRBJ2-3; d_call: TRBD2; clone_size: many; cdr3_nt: TGTGCCACCGAGTCGGGAGCGGGAGGGCCCTATACGCAGTATTTT; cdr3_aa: CATESGAGGPYTQYF
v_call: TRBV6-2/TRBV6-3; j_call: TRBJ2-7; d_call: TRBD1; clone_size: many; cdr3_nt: TGTGCCAGCAGTACCCGGGACAGGGGTCCCTCCTACGAGCAGTACTTC; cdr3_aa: CASSTRDRGPSYEQYF
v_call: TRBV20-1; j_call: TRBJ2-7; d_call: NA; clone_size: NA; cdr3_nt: TGCAGTGCCAACACTGGGAGTTCCTACGAGCAGTACTTC; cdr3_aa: CSANTGSSYEQYF
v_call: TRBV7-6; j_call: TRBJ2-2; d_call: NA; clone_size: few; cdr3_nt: TGTGCCAGCCTTGACACCGACACCGGGGAGCTGTTTTTT; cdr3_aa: CASLDTDTGELFF
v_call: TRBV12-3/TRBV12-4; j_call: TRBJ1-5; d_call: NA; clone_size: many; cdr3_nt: TGTGCCAGCAGCCGCGATGGGGGACAAAGCAATCAGCCCCAGCATTTT; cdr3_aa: CASSRDGGQSNQPQHF
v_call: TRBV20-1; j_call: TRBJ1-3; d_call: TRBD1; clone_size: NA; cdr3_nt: TGCAGTGCTAGTGGGGACAGTGTTCTCGACACCATATATTTT; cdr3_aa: CSASGDSVLDTIYF
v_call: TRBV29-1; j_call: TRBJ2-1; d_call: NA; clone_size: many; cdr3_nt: TGCAGCGTGAGTTTAAATGCGGAGGCTCGGAATGAGCAGTTCTTC; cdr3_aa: CSVSLNAEARNEQFF
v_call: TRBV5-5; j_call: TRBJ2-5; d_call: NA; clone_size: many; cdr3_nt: TGTGCCAGCAGCTTAGAGACCCAGTACTTC; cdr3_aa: CASSLETQYF
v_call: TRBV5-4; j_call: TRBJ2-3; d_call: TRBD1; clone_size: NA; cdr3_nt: TGTGCCAGCAGCTATGGCGGACAGGGGGCATTCGATACGCAGTATTTT; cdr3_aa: CASSYGGQGAFDTQYF
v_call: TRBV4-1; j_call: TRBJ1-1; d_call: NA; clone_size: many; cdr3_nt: TGCGCCAGCAGCCTATCAGACAGCCTGAACACTGAAGCTTTCTTT; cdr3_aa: CASSLSDSLNTEAFF
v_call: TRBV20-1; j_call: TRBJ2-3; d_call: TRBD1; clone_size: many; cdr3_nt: TGCAGTGCTCCGGGGACAGGGAATCGGTATTTT; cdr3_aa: CSAPGTGNRYF
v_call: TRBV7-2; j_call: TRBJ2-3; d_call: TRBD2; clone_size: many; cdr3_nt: TGTGCCAGCAGCTTAGAGGGACTAGCGGGAACTGGCACAGATACGCAGTATTTT; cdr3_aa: CASSLEGLAGTGTDTQYF
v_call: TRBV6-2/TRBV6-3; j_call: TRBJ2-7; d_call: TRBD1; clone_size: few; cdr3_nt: TGTGCCAGCAGGCCGGAGAGACAGGGGTACGAGCAGTACTTC; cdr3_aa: CASRPERQGYEQYF
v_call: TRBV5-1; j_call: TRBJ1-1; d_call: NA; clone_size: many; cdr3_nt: TGCGCCAGCAGCTTGCTGGGTACGGACACTGAAGCTTTCTTT; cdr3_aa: CASSLLGTDTEAFF
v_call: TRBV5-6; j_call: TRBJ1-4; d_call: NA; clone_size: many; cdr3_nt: TGTGCCAGCAGCTTGGAGGTGGCAGGGTGGGGTGAAAAACTGTTTTTT; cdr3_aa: CASSLEVAGWGEKLFF
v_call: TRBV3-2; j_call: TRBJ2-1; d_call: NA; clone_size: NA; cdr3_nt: TGTGCCAGCAGCCAAGCGACAGGGGGCTACAATGAGCAGTTCTTC; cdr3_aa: CASSQATGGYNEQFF
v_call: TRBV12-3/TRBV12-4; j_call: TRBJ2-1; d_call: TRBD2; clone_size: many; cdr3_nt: TGTGCCAGCAGAATTAGCGGGAGCATCTCCTACAATGAGCAGTTCTTC; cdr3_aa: CASRISGSISYNEQFF
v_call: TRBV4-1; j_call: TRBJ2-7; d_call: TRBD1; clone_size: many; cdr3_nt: TGCGCCAGCAGCCGAGGACAGGGGGCGCCGCTCTACGAGCAGTACTTC; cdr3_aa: CASSRGQGAPLYEQYF